The 2 T cell receptor beta chains below were found in one sample sequenced in a study of blood T cell repertoires in COVID-19. The method was immunoSEQ multiplex PCR; TCRdb's version includes in-frame clones alone and lacks a portion of them. The data hold around 300,000 clones, with around nine tenths observed a single time. Sequenced input: peripheral blood. The receptors derive from a woman in her sixties or seventies with COVID-19, enrolled during active disease.

The chain employs TRBV27 and TRBJ2-3; the match to TRBD2 covers 7 bases. The J segment lost 4 bases and the V segment lost 3 bases, leaving 1 base of the junction unmatched. The CDR3 sequence is 13 residues long. Looked up from germline, CDR1 is MNHEY and CDR2 is SMNVEV (reference sequence). The chain's CDR3 is CASSFGGSDTQYF. The CDR3 DNA reads TGTGCCAGCAGTTTCGGGGGGTCAGATACGCAGTATTTT.

The rearrangement uses TRBV12-5 and TRBJ2-2; 10 bases are a match to TRBD2. Looked up from germline, CDR1 is LGHNT and CDR2 is FRNRAP. The length of the CDR3 is 16 residues. Trimming at V came to 5 bases and at J to 4 bases, leaving 7 bases not matched to a gene. In nucleotides, the CDR3 is TGTGCTAGTGGTGTTATCCTAGCGGGGGTCACCGGGGAGCTGTTTTTT. It is translated as CASGVILAGVTGELFF. Full variable domain (rest looked up from reference TRBV12-5 and TRBJ2-2): DARVTQTPRHKVTEMGQEVTMRCQPILGHNTVFWYRQTMMQGLELLAYFRNRAPLDDSGMPKDRFSAEMPDATLATLKIQPSEPRDSAVYFCASGVILAGVTGELFFGEGSRLTVL.